The 14 T cell receptor beta chains presented below share a single source sample, sequenced in a study of CXCR3-negative and CXCR3-positive naive CD8 T cells. Via 5' RACE with UMI labels, TRB cDNA libraries were prepared. TCRdb re-called the 5' RACE reads; every CDR3 protein appears as one record, without DNA. This sample's clone table lists 100,000 to 150,000 distinct CDR3 sequences. Findings and caveats of the study: CXCR3-positive naive cells had TRB CDR3s that were more hydrophobic than CXCR3-negative naive cells had.

These receptors' targets are unknown. Material for sequencing was naive CXCR3+ CD8+ T cells from blood. The sample's subset: CD45RO-CCR7+CD27+CD95- naive CD8+ T cells expressing CXCR3 (TNR3+). These receptors were taken from a human donor in good health. Some clones in this sample may be carry-over from other donors' samples.

The rearrangement uses TRBV29-1 and TRBJ2-1; there is no DNA to check the TCRdb D call of TRBD2. The germline CDR1 and CDR2 sequences are SQVTM and ANQGSEA. CDR3 length: 15 amino acids. CDR3 amino acids: CSVEEAGWSYNEQFF.

This sequence joins TRBV7-9 and TRBJ2-1; TCRdb returns TRBD1, unconfirmable since there is no DNA. The CDR3 has 15 residues. Germline V gene sequence: CDR1 SEHNR, CDR2 FQNEAQ (reference sequence). The CDR3 region is CASGRRDSSYNEQFF.

The chain uses TRBV27 and TRBJ2-2; with no DNA, the TCRdb D assignment of TRBD2 cannot be verified. Germline V gene sequence: CDR1 MNHEY, CDR2 SMNVEV (reference sequence). The CDR3 totals 16 residues. The CDR3 sequence is CASSFYTREVYGELFF.

The rearrangement uses TRBV27 and TRBJ2-1; TCRdb designates TRBD2, a call that cannot be tested without DNA. The CDR3 contains 14 residues. CDR1 and CDR2 (germline): MNHEY, SMNVEV (reference sequence). The CDR3 protein is CASRLGGSPFEQFF.

The chain links TRBV29-1 to TRBJ2-5; the D call from TCRdb, TRBD1, cannot be confirmed without DNA. CDR1 and CDR2 from the germline V gene are SQVTM and ANQGSEA. The CDR3 runs to 14 residues. The CDR3 loop is CSVDDWTEQETQYF.

The gene calls are TRBV5-1 and TRBJ2-1. CDR3 length: 12 amino acids. CDR1 is SGHRS, CDR2 YFSETQ, per germline. CDR3 loop: CASSFEWNEQFF.

J is TRBJ2-7 and V is TRBV5-1; TCRdb returns TRBD2, unconfirmable since there is no DNA. CDR1 and CDR2 from the germline V gene are SGHRS and YFSETQ. CDR3 length: 15 amino acids. The CDR3 loop reads CASSIPGKAAYEQYF.

This chain joins TRBV7-6 and TRBJ2-7; TCRdb's D gene call, TRBD1, goes unchecked for lack of DNA. Germline assignment: CDR1 SGHVS and CDR2 FNYEAQ. This CDR3 comprises 15 residues. The CDR3 loop is CASSLVGGTGYEQYF.

The V gene is TRBV15, the J gene TRBJ2-2; TCRdb gives TRBD1 as the D gene, but with no DNA this cannot be confirmed. Germline V gives CDR1 LNHNV, CDR2 YYDKDF (reference sequence). This CDR3 region has 15 residues. The CDR3 region is CATSRSRGNTGELFF. The complete variable domain, with remaining parts taken from reference TRBV15 and TRBJ2-2, reads DAMVIQNPRYQVTQFGKPVTLSCSQTLNHNVMYWYQQKSSQAPKLLFHYYDKDFNNEADTPDNFQSRRPNTSFCFLDIRSPGLGDTAMYLCATSRSRGNTGELFFGEGSRLTVL.

J is TRBJ1-4 and V is TRBV4-3; there is no DNA to check the TCRdb D call of TRBD1. There are 17 residues in the CDR3. Looked up from germline, CDR1 is LGHNA and CDR2 is YSLEER. The CDR3 region is CASSQDYRGFINEKLFF.

CDR3 in amino acids: CASRSPLYEQYF. The rearrangement links TRBV28 to TRBJ2-7; TCRdb gives TRBD1 as the D gene, but with no DNA this cannot be confirmed. The CDR3 spans 12 residues. Germline CDR1 and CDR2: MDHEN and SYDVKM.

The rearrangement links TRBV29-1 to TRBJ1-2; TCRdb lists TRBD1, though no DNA is available to test this call. The CDR3 runs 16 residues. CDR1 is SQVTM and CDR2 is ANQGSEA in the germline V gene. The CDR3: CSVEAEQGARYYGYTF.

The V call is TRBV19, the J call TRBJ2-5; the TCRdb call, TRBD2, lacks DNA for checking. There are 16 residues in the CDR3. In germline, CDR1 is LNHDA, CDR2 SQIVND (reference sequence). CDR3 sequence reads: CASSMGAGGLQETQYF.

V is TRBV7-9 and J is TRBJ1-1. The CDR3 spans 16 residues. Germline CDR1 and CDR2: SEHNR and FQNEAQ (reference sequence). The CDR3 protein is CASSLAGKGKGTEAFF. Drawing the rest from reference TRBV7-9 and TRBJ1-1, the complete variable domain is DTGVSQNPRHKITKRGQNVTFRCDPISEHNRLYWYRQTLGQGPEFLTYFQNEAQLEKSRLLSDRFSAERPKGSFSTLEIQRTEQGDSAMYLCASSLAGKGKGTEAFFGQGTRLTVV.